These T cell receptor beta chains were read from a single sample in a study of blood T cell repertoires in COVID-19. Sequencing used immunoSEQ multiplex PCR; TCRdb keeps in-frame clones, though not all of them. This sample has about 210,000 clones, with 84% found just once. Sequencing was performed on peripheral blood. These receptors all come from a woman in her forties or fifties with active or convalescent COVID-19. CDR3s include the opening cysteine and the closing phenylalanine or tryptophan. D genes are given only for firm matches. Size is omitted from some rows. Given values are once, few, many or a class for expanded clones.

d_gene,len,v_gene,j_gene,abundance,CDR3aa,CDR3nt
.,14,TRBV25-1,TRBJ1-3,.,CAAGGGTGRHTIYF,TGTGCCGCTGGGGGGGGGACTGGGAGACACACCATATATTTT
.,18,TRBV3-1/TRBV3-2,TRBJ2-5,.,CASSQEVRGARKMGTQYF,TGTGCCAGCAGCCAAGAAGTCCGGGGGGCGCGTAAAATGGGGACCCAGTACTTC
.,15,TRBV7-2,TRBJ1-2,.,CASSPNPGQGNGYTF,TGTGCCAGCAGCCCAAACCCAGGGCAGGGGAATGGCTACACCTTC
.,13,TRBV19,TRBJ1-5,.,CASRPYSNQPQHF,TGTGCCAGCCGTCCTTATAGCAATCAGCCCCAGCATTTT
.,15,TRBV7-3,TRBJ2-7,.,CASSAVPGHLYEQYF,TGTGCCAGCAGCGCAGTTCCGGGACACCTTTACGAGCAGTACTTC
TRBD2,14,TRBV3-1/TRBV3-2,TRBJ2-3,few,CASSYRTSKDTQYF,TGTGCCAGCAGCTACCGGACTAGCAAAGATACGCAGTATTTT
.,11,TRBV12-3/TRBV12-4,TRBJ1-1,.,CASSLGVEAFF,TGTGCCAGCAGTTTGGGAGTAGAAGCTTTCTTT
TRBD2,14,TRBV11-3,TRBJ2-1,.,CASSFLAGGYEQFF,TGTGCCAGCAGCTTCCTAGCGGGAGGGTATGAGCAGTTCTTC
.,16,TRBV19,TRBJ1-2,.,CASSETRAMGDYGYTF,TGTGCCAGTAGCGAGACAAGGGCTATGGGAGACTATGGCTACACCTTC
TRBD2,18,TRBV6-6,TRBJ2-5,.,CASSRTLAGGSSGGTQYF,TGTGCCAGCAGTCGAACACTAGCGGGGGGCTCCTCGGGTGGGACCCAGTACTTC
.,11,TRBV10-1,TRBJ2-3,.,CASSYTDTQYF,TGCGCCAGCAGTTACACAGATACGCAGTATTTT
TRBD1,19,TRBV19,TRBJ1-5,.,CASSIALGTVPHSNQPQHF,TGTGCCAGTAGTATAGCTCTTGGGACAGTACCTCATAGCAATCAGCCCCAGCATTTT
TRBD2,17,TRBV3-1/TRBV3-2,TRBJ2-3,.,CASSQPGTSGSSDTQYF,TGTGCCAGCAGCCAACCGGGGACTAGCGGGAGCTCAGATACGCAGTATTTT
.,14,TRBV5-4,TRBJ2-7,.,CASSLPGKSYEQYF,TGTGCCAGCAGCTTGCCAGGCAAATCCTACGAGCAGTACTTC
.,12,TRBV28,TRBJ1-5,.,CASTEAGQPQHF,TGTGCCAGCACTGAAGCGGGTCAGCCCCAGCATTTT
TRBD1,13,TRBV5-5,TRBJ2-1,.,CGSGTGIYNEQFF,TGTGGCTCCGGGACAGGGATCTACAATGAGCAGTTCTTC
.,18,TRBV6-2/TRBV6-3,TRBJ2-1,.,CASSYSVIGRGYYNEQFF,TGTGCCAGCAGTTATTCAGTAATAGGGAGGGGGTATTACAATGAGCAGTTCTTC
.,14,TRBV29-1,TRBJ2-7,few,CSVGRREGAYEQYF,TGCAGCGTAGGGCGCAGGGAAGGGGCCTACGAGCAGTACTTC
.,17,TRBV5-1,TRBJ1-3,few,CASSSGPRGLTGNTIYF,TGCGCCAGCAGCTCCGGGCCCAGGGGTCTTACCGGAAACACCATATATTTT
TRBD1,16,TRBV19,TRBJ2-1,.,CASSKIQGVAFNEQFF,TGTGCCAGTAGTAAAATCCAGGGGGTGGCTTTCAATGAGCAGTTCTTC
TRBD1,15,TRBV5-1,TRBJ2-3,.,CASSQGQGKADTQYF,TGCGCCAGCAGCCAGGGACAGGGGAAGGCAGATACGCAGTATTTT
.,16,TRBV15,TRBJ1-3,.,CATSRGGTISGNTIYF,TGTGCCACCAGCAGGGGGGGGACAATCTCTGGAAACACCATATATTTT